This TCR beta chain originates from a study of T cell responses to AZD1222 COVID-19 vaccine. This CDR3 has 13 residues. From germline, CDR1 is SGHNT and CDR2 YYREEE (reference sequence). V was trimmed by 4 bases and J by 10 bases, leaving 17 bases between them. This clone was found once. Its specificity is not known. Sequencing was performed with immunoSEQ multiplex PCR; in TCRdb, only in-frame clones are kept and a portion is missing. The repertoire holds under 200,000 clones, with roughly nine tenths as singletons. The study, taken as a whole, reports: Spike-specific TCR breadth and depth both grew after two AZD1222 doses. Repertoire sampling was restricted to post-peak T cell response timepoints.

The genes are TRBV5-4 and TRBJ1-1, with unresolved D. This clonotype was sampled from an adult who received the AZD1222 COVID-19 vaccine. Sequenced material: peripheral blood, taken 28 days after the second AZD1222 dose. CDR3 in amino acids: CASSPNTVPGAFF. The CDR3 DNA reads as TGTGCCAGCAGCCCAAACACCGTCCCGGGAGCTTTCTTT.